This T cell receptor beta chain was sequenced in a study of CD8 T cells in ankylosing spondylitis. Findings and limits, study-wide: It appeared that ankylosing spondylitis blood was characterized by a TCR beta motif of roughly 8 highly homologous variants.

The CDR3 runs 14 residues. Looked up from germline, CDR1 is SQVTM and CDR2 is ANQGSEA. Trimming cost V 5 bases and J 2 bases, with 16 bases left between them. Worth noting for this clonotype: The antigen is unknown.

From the 5' RACE reads, TCRdb called clonotypes with MiXCR, one entry per CDR3 protein. The data hold over 600,000 distinct CDR3 sequences, with 19% observed a single time. V is TRBV29-1 and J is TRBJ2-7, with D possibly matching TRBD1 (6 bases). This TCR was recovered from a male donor with ankylosing spondylitis. Specimen: blood, either unsorted or a sorted T cell fraction (not recorded which). In nucleotides, the CDR3 is TGCAGCGTTCTTCTCCGGGACAAAGCCTACGAGCAGTACTTC. Protein sequence: CSVLLRDKAYEQYF.